These 27 T cell receptor beta chains came from one sample sequenced in a study of identifying expanded T cells in peripheral blood (dated by TCRdb to the late 2010s). Libraries were built with the immunoSEQ multiplex PCR assay. Sourced from immuneACCESS, this table was stored by TCRdb with only in-frame sequences that have V and J called. A share of the clones is absent; for the studies checked, an unresolved V gene accounts for under half, and the remainder has no known explanation. In this sample the table shows about 89,000 clones, 75% to 90% of which occur a single time. The top ten clones comprise 5.6% of the sample. Sequenced: blood. The receptors derive from a person aged 18 to 69 in good health.

The J gene is TRBJ2-3, the V gene TRBV7-9; D call uncertain. The CDR3 consists of 13 residues. V was shortened by 0 bases and J by 6 bases, with 7 bases between the two germline ends. The V gene's germline CDR1 is SEHNR and CDR2 FQNEAQ (reference sequence). The CDR3 reads CASSLATGDTQYF. For the CDR3, the DNA is TGTGCCAGCAGCTTAGCAACGGGCGATACGCAGTATTTT.

The chain carries TRBV15 and TRBJ2-2; 7 bases are a match to TRBD2. Germline loops: CDR1 LNHNV, CDR2 YYDKDF (reference sequence). J lost 2 bases, V lost 4 bases, and 4 bases had no gene match. The CDR3 length is 15 residues. CDR3 protein: CATSTSGANTGELFF. The CDR3, as DNA: TGTGCCACCAGCACCAGCGGGGCCAACACCGGGGAGCTGTTTTTT.

This sequence joins TRBV5-4 and TRBJ2-3; TRBD2 matches at 8 bases. CDR1 is SGHNT and CDR2 is YYREEE in the germline V gene (reference sequence). V shed 0 bases and J 2 bases; nucleotides not matched to a gene: 8. The CDR3 has 17 residues. The CDR3 spells CASSLAGGGILTDTQYF. DNA of the CDR3: TGTGCCAGCAGCTTGGCAGGCGGGGGGATACTCACAGATACGCAGTATTTT.

In its sample, this clone was seen a few times. The chain couples TRBV6-6 to TRBJ2-1; 10 nucleotides agree with TRBD1. Germline V CDR1 and CDR2: MNHNY, SVGAGI (reference sequence). This CDR3 region has 16 residues. The V segment lost 0 bases and the J segment 5 bases; nucleotides outside the gene matches: 4. The chain's CDR3 is CASSYSRDRGHNEQFF. The CDR3, as DNA: TGTGCCAGCAGTTACTCGAGGGACAGGGGCCACAATGAGCAGTTCTTC.

The V and J genes are TRBV11-2 and TRBJ2-2, with D uncertain. The CDR3 has 14 amino acids. V was clipped by 3 bases and J by 7 bases, with 12 bases between them. Looked up from germline, CDR1 is SGHAT and CDR2 is FQNNGV. The CDR3, as DNA: TGTGCCAGCAGCTTCGGTCACCCCGTCGGGGAGCTGTTTTTT. Protein: CASSFGHPVGELFF. Variable domain in full (rest from reference TRBV11-2 and TRBJ2-2): EAGVAQSPRYKIIEKRQSVAFWCNPISGHATLYWYQQILGQGPKLLIQFQNNGVVDDSQLPKDRFSAERLKGVDSTLKIQPAKLEDSAVYLCASSFGHPVGELFFGEGSRLTVL.

CDR3 loop: CAWSPRTEAFF. CDR3 in DNA: TGTGCCTGGAGCCCCCGCACTGAAGCTTTCTTT. The rearrangement joins TRBV30 to TRBJ1-1; D gene unclear. The CDR3 loop spans 11 amino acids. V lost 3 bases, J lost 4 bases, and 6 bases lay in between. The germline V gene has CDR1 GTSNPN and CDR2 SVGIG (reference sequence).

The V and J genes are TRBV5-1 and TRBJ1-2; the match to TRBD1 covers 7 bases. The CDR3 runs 15 residues. Germline V gene data show CDR1 as SGHRS and CDR2 as YFSETQ. V gave up 7 bases and J gave up 5 bases; unmatched junction bases: 14. The CDR3 nucleotides read TGCGCCAGCTCCTCCTCGCTGGGACAGACATATGGCTACACCTTC. Protein sequence: CASSSSLGQTYGYTF.

V usage is TRBV19 and J usage is TRBJ2-7; either TRBD1 or TRBD2 may fit D (5 bases each). V lost 3 bases to trimming and J lost 0 bases, with 15 bases between them. CDR3 size: 16 residues. Per the germline V gene, CDR1 is LNHDA and CDR2 is SQIVND (reference sequence). For the CDR3, the DNA is TGTGCCAGTAGTATTCGGCCGGGGCAGAGCTCCTACGAGCAGTACTTC. Protein product: CASSIRPGQSSYEQYF.

The chain links TRBV18 to TRBJ1-1; no clear D. V lost 7 bases and J 4 bases, leaving 13 bases between the germline ends. The CDR3 has 13 amino acids. Germline V CDR1 and CDR2: KGHSH, LQKENI. The CDR3 is CASLGLVGTEAFF. In DNA form, the CDR3 reads TGTGCCAGCTTAGGGTTGGTCGGCACTGAAGCTTTCTTT.

This chain connects TRBV2 to TRBJ2-4; tentatively, D is TRBD1 (5 bases). Germline CDR1 SNHLY, CDR2 FYNNEI. The V and J ends lost 6 bases and 6 bases respectively, with 15 bases between them. The CDR3 has 14 residues. Here the CDR3 DNA reads TGTGCCAGCAGGGGGCTCCGAGAACGAAACATTCAGTACTTC. Its protein product is CASRGLRERNIQYF.

The CDR3 protein is CASSLRVGQASTYEQYF. The CDR3 DNA reads TGTGCCAGCAGCTTAAGGGTGGGACAGGCGAGCACCTACGAGCAGTACTTC. V gene TRBV7-9 combines with J gene TRBJ2-7, with 8 bases that match TRBD1. This CDR3 has 17 residues. Germline assignment: CDR1 SEHNR and CDR2 FQNEAQ (reference sequence). V was pared by 2 bases and J by 2 bases, with 11 bases of the junction left unmatched.

The J gene is TRBJ1-6, the V gene TRBV7-9; no firm D call. CDR3 size: 13 residues. Germline CDR1 SEHNR, CDR2 FQNEAQ (reference sequence). V was pared by 5 bases and J by 10 bases, with 12 bases between. DNA for the CDR3: TGTGCCAGCAGCCTGGTTGTCGGATCACCCCTCCACTTT. Translation gives CASSLVVGSPLHF.

A single count supports this clone. V and J are TRBV6-5 and TRBJ1-2, with D perhaps matching TRBD1 (6 bases). The V gene's germline CDR1 is MNHEY and CDR2 SVGAGI. V dropped 0 bases and J dropped 8 bases, with 13 bases sitting between them. This CDR3 contains 14 residues. The CDR3 loop reads CASSYSQGSRGYTF. The CDR3 DNA sequence: TGTGCCAGCAGTTACTCTCAGGGGTCGAGAGGCTACACCTTC.

The CDR3 is CASRDTGGLPLHF. In nucleotides, the CDR3 is TGTGCCAGTAGGGATACAGGGGGCTTACCCCTCCACTTT. The V and J genes are TRBV19 and TRBJ1-6; TRBD1 agrees at 9 bases. Germline-derived CDR1 and CDR2 are LNHDA and SQIVND (reference sequence). This CDR3 spans 13 amino acids. The J segment lost 12 bases and the V segment lost 6 bases, leaving 6 bases of the junction unmatched.

The V gene is TRBV10-3, the J gene TRBJ2-7; no definite D call. V was pared by 5 bases and J by 2 bases, with 13 bases between. From germline, CDR1 is ENHRY and CDR2 SYGVKD. The CDR3 contains 14 residues. As DNA, the CDR3 is TGTGCCATCAGTAAGGTCGCAGGAGCCTACGAGCAGTACTTC. Protein product: CAISKVAGAYEQYF.

The chain carries TRBV9 and TRBJ2-3, with D perhaps matching TRBD1 (6 bases). Germline CDR1 SGDLS, CDR2 YYNGEE. CDR3 length: 14 amino acids. V was clipped by 3 bases and J by 0 bases, with 8 bases between them. This CDR3 is CASSATGSTDTQYF. CDR3 in DNA: TGTGCCAGCAGCGCAACAGGGAGCACAGATACGCAGTATTTT.

This clone was seen a handful of times. J is TRBJ2-5 and V is TRBV7-2; maybe TRBD1 (6 bases). CDR1 is SGHTA and CDR2 is FQGNSA in the germline V gene. The CDR3 runs 15 residues. Trimming removed 4 bases at V and 1 base at J, with 13 bases between. The CDR3 spells CASSWAGQSQETQYF. In DNA form, the CDR3 reads TGTGCCAGCAGCTGGGCTGGACAGTCCCAAGAGACCCAGTACTTC.

This clone was counted a few times. The CDR3 loop is CAGRRQDNYGYTF. The CDR3 DNA reads TGTGCCGGAAGAAGACAGGATAACTATGGCTACACCTTC. The J gene is TRBJ1-2, the V gene TRBV19; a possible D gene is TRBD1 (6 bases). This CDR3 has 13 amino acids. V lost 11 bases and J lost 1, with 14 bases in between. Germline assignment: CDR1 LNHDA and CDR2 SQIVND (reference sequence).

This chain connects TRBV11-2 to TRBJ2-3; 9 bases agree with TRBD2. The CDR3 is 16 residues long. Germline V gene lookup returns CDR1 SGHAT and CDR2 FQNNGV. Trimming at V came to 2 bases and at J to 3 bases, leaving 6 bases not matched to a gene. CDR3 in amino acids: CASSLLLAGGTDTQYF. In nucleotides, the CDR3 is TGTGCCAGCAGCTTACTTCTCGCGGGGGGGACAGATACGCAGTATTTT.

The V call is TRBV2, the J call TRBJ2-7; D is ambiguous. In germline, CDR1 is SNHLY, CDR2 FYNNEI. V was trimmed by 9 bases and J by 2 bases, leaving 11 bases between them. The CDR3 runs to 12 residues. CDR3 region: CASRVETYEQYF. The DNA of the CDR3 is TGTGCCAGTAGAGTAGAAACCTACGAGCAGTACTTC.

This chain links TRBV11-2 with TRBJ2-1; D is tentatively TRBD1 or TRBD2 (6 bases each). From germline, CDR1 is SGHAT and CDR2 FQNNGV. The ends were cut back, 4 bases at V and 7 bases at J, with 17 bases in the middle. CDR3 length equals 15 residues. CDR3 in DNA: TGTGCCAGCAGCTCTCGGGGGCCCCCACTAAATGAGCAGTTCTTC. Translation: CASSSRGPPLNEQFF.

The chain has TRBV6-5 and TRBJ2-7; TRBD1 matches at 9 bases. Germline assignment: CDR1 MNHEY and CDR2 SVGAGI. V shed 7 bases and J 0 bases; nucleotides not matched to a gene: 7. CDR3 size: 15 residues. The CDR3 DNA is TGTGCCAGCAAGCACCCGGGACAGGGCTCCTACGAGCAGTACTTC. Its protein product is CASKHPGQGSYEQYF.

The CDR3 spells CASSLPVGQETQYF. The CDR3 DNA reads TGTGCCAGCAGCCTACCTGTGGGACAAGAGACCCAGTACTTC. The chain has TRBV6-5 and TRBJ2-5, with no clear D. The length of the CDR3 is 14 residues. Trimming removed 6 bases at V and 2 bases at J, with 13 bases between. Per the germline V gene, CDR1 is MNHEY and CDR2 is SVGAGI.

The CDR3 DNA follows: TGCGCCAGCAGCCAAGTCTCGGGGGGCACTGAAGCTTTCTTT. Its protein product is CASSQVSGGTEAFF. The chain combines TRBV4-1 with TRBJ1-1; tentative D call: TRBD1 (5 bases). Germline CDR1 is MGHRA and CDR2 is YSYEKL. Trimming stripped 1 base from V and 4 bases from J, with 10 bases between. This CDR3 has 14 residues.

This chain links TRBV29-1 with TRBJ2-5; 8 nucleotides line up with TRBD2. The J call is doubtful: the DNA matches TRBJ2-7 better. Germline V CDR1 and CDR2: SQVTM, ANQGSEA. This CDR3 comprises 13 residues. This chain's CDR3 is CSVQSGGTYEQYF. The CDR3 nucleotides are TGCAGCGTTCAAAGCGGGGGAACCTACGAGCAGTACTTC.

The rearrangement uses TRBV23-1 and TRBJ2-7; D perhaps matches TRBD1 (6 bases). TRBV23-1 is an ORF; its function is uncertain. Trimming took 3 bases from V and 0 from J, leaving 15 bases between them. This CDR3 has 16 amino acids. Written as DNA, the CDR3 is TGCGCCAGCAGTCAGTTGGACAGTCCGTTCTCCTACGAGCAGTACTTC. It yields the protein CASSQLDSPFSYEQYF.

In its sample, this clone was seen once. The chain combines TRBV4-3 with TRBJ2-7; either TRBD1 or TRBD2 may supply D (5 bases each). Looked up from germline, CDR1 is LGHNA and CDR2 is YSLEER. The CDR3 contains 16 residues. V lost 1 base and J 4 bases, leaving 17 bases between the germline ends. CDR3 DNA: TGCGCCAGCAGCCAAGCTCACCGGGACCTTTCATACGAGCAGTACTTC. This sequence encodes CASSQAHRDLSYEQYF.